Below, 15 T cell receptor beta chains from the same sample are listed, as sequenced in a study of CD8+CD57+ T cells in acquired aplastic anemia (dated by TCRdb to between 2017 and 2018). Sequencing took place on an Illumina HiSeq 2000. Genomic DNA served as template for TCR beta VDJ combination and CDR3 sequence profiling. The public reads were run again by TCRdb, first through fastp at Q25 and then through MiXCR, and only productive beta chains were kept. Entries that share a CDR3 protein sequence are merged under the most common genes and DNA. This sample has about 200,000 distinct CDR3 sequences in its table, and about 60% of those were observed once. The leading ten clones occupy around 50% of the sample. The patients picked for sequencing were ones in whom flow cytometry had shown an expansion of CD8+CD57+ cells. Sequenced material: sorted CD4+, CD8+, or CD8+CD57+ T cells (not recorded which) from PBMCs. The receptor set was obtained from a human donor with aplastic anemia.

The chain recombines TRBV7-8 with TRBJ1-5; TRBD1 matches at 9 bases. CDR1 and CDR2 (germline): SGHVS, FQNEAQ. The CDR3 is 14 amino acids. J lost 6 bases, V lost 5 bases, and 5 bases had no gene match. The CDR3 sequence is CASSRQGEGQPQHF. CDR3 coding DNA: TGTGCCAGCAGCCGACAGGGGGAAGGTCAGCCCCAGCATTTT.

Here the CDR3 DNA reads TGTGCCAGCAGGGGACAGGGGAATTCACCCCTCCACTTT. Encoded protein: CASRGQGNSPLHF. This chain links TRBV14 with TRBJ1-6; 10 bases agree with TRBD1. V was pared by 6 bases and J by 7 bases, with 0 bases of the junction left unmatched. Germline V gene lookup returns CDR1 SGHDN and CDR2 FVKESK. This CDR3 spans 13 amino acids.

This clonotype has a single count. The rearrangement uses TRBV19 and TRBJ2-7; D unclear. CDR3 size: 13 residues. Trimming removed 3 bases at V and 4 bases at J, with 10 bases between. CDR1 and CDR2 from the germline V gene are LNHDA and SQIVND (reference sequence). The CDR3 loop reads CASSIGPPYEQYF. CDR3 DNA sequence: TGTGCCAGTAGTATCGGGCCACCTTACGAGCAGTACTTC. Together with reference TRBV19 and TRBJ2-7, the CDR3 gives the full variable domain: DGGITQSPKYLFRKEGQNVTLSCEQNLNHDAMYWYRQDPGQGLRLIYYSQIVNDFQKGDIAEGYSVSREKKESFPLTVTSAQKNPTAFYLCASSIGPPYEQYFGPGTRLTVT.

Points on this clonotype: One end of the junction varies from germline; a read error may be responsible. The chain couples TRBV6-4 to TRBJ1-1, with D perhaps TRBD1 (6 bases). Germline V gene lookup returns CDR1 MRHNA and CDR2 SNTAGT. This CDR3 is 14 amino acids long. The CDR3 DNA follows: TGTGCCGGCAGTGAGTCAGGGGAACGCACTGAAGCTTTCTTT. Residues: CAGSESGERTEAFF.

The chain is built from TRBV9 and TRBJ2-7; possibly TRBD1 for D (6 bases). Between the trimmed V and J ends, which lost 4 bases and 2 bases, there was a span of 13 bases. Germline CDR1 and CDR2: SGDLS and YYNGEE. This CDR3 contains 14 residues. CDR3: CASSQGGGPYEQYF. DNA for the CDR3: TGTGCCAGCAGCCAAGGTGGGGGCCCCTACGAGCAGTACTTC.

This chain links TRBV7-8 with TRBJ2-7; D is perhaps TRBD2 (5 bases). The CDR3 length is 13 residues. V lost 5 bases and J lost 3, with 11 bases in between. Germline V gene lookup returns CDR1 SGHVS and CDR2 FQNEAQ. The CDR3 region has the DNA TGTGCCAGCAGCCCCGGAGGAAACTACGAGCAGTACTTC. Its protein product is CASSPGGNYEQYF.

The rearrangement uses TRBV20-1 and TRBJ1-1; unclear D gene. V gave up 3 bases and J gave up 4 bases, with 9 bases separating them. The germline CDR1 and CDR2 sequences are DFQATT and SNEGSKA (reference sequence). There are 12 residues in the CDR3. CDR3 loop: CSARPTSTEAFF. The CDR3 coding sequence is TGCAGTGCTAGGCCGACAAGCACTGAAGCTTTCTTT.

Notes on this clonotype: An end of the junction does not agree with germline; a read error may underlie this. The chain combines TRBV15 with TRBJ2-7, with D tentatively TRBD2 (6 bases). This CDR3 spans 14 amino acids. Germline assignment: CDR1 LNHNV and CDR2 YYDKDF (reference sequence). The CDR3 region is CATSGDWRAGEQYF. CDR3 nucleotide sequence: TGTGCCACCAGCGGAGATTGGAGGGCAGGGGAGCAGTACTTC.

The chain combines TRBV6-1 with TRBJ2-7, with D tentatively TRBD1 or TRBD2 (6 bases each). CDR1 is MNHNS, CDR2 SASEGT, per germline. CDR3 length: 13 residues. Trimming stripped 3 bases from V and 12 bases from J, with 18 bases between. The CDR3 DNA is TGTGCCAGCAGTGATCGGGACACCGGGGGAGGGTACTTC. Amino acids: CASSDRDTGGGYF.

This chain's CDR3 is CSASSARDYEQYF. The CDR3, as DNA: TGCAGTGCTAGTTCGGCCAGAGACTACGAGCAGTACTTC. This chain connects TRBV20-1 to TRBJ2-7; D remains ambiguous. V shed 3 bases and J shed 3 bases, with 12 bases lying between them. The CDR3 is made up of 13 amino acids. Germline V gene data show CDR1 as DFQATT and CDR2 as SNEGSKA (reference sequence).

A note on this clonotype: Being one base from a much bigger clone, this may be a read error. The CDR3: CASSGGGNTEAFF. The CDR3, as DNA: TGTGCCAGTAGTGGCGGGGGGAACACTGAAGCTTTCTTT. The chain employs TRBV19 and TRBJ1-1, with a tentative D call TRBD1 (5 bases). Germline V gives CDR1 LNHDA, CDR2 SQIVND (reference sequence). The CDR3 is made up of 13 amino acids. Between the trimmed V and J ends, which lost 5 bases and 1 base, there was a span of 8 bases.

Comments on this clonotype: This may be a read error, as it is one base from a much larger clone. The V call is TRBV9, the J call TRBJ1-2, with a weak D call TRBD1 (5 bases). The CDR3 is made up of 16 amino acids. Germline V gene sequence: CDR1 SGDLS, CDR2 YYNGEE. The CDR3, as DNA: TGTGCCAGCAGCGATCGAGGCAGGGAGTATAACTATGTCTACACCTTC. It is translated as CASSDRGREYNYVYTF.

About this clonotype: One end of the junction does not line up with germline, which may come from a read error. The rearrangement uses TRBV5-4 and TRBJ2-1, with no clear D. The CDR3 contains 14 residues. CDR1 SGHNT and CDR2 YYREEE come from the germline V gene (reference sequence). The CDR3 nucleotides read TGTGCCAGCAGCTCCACAAGCTCCTACAATGAGCGGTTCTTC. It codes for CASSSTSSYNERFF.

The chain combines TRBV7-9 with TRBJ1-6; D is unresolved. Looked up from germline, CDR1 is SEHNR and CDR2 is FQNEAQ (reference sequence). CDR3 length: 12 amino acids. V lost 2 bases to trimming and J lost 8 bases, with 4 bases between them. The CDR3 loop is CASSLIDSPLHF. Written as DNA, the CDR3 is TGTGCCAGCAGCTTAATCGATTCACCCCTCCACTTT.

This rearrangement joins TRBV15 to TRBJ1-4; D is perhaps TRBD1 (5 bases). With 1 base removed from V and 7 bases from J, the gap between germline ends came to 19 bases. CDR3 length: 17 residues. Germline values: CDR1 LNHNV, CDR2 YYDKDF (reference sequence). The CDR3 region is CATSRGAGTSRGEKLFF. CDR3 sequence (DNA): TGTGCCACCAGCAGAGGCGCAGGGACCTCACGGGGTGAAAAACTGTTTTTT.